The rows below give T cell receptor beta chains drawn from one sample of a study of blood T cell repertoires in COVID-19. The repertoire was sequenced with immunoSEQ multiplex PCR; TCRdb's copy has only in-frame clones and lacks some. The table records 150,000 to 250,000 clones, around 87% of them present only once. Sequenced material: PBMCs or T cells enriched from blood (not recorded which). All receptors derive from a woman aged 25-40 years who had recovered from COVID-19. CDR3s include the opening cysteine and the closing phenylalanine or tryptophan. D genes are given only for firm matches. Only part of the rows carry a size: once, few, many, or a class if the clone is expanded.

j_gene,abundance,d_gene,v_gene,CDR3nt,CDR3aa
TRBJ1-1,few,NA,TRBV29-1,TGCAGCGTGCCCCGAGGACAGGAAGCTTTCTTT,CSVPRGQEAFF
TRBJ2-6,NA,NA,TRBV28,TGTGCCAGCAGTTGGGACCGGGGACACTCTGGGGCCAACGTCCTGACTTTC,CASSWDRGHSGANVLTF
TRBJ2-2,few,NA,TRBV21-1,TGTGCCAGCAGCAAACGCCCAGCGGGGAGAACCGGGGAGCTGTTTTTT,CASSKRPAGRTGELFF
TRBJ1-6,NA,NA,TRBV14,TGTGCCAGCAGCCAAGAGCAGGGTAGGAGTTCACCCCTCCACTTT,CASSQEQGRSSPLHF
TRBJ2-5,NA,TRBD2,TRBV7-9,TGTGCCAGCAGCTTAGGCCTGACTAGCGGGAGTGGGGAGACCCAGTACTTC,CASSLGLTSGSGETQYF
TRBJ2-1,NA,NA,TRBV3-1/TRBV3-2,TGTGCCAGCAGCCAACCCGAGTACAATGAGCAGTTCTTC,CASSQPEYNEQFF
TRBJ1-5,NA,TRBD1,TRBV4-2,TGTGCCAGCAGCCAAGTCAGCGGACAGGGGGGACAGCCCCAGCATTTT,CASSQVSGQGGQPQHF
TRBJ2-2,NA,NA,TRBV4-1,TGCGCCAGCAGCCCGTCCTTTTTGCGGACACGGAACACCGGGGAGCTGTTTTTT,CASSPSFLRTRNTGELFF
TRBJ2-4,NA,TRBD1,TRBV7-2,TGTGCCAGCAGCTTAAGCCAAATTTCCGAGACAGGGCTAAAAAACATTCAGTACTTC,CASSLSQISETGLKNIQYF
TRBJ1-2,NA,NA,TRBV27,TGTGCCAGCAGAGGACAGAAACTATCTGGGGGCTACACCTTC,CASRGQKLSGGYTF
TRBJ2-3,once,NA,TRBV30,TGTGCCTGGAGTGTAAGTCGGACTAACGGGGAGACAGATACGCAGTATTTT,CAWSVSRTNGETDTQYF
TRBJ1-1,NA,TRBD1,TRBV29-1,TGCAGCGTGGTCCAATTTGAGGGGGCGAACACTGAAGCTTTCTTT,CSVVQFEGANTEAFF
TRBJ1-5,NA,TRBD1,TRBV9,TGTGCCAGCAGCTTGGGGGACAGCCCTAATCAGCCCCAGCATTTT,CASSLGDSPNQPQHF
TRBJ2-1,NA,NA,TRBV21-1,TGTGCCAGCAGCAAAGTCGGGAGCAATGAGCAGTTCTTC,CASSKVGSNEQFF
TRBJ2-5,once,TRBD2,TRBV6-2/TRBV6-3,TGTGCCAGCAGTTCCGGGGGGGCCAGGGAGACCCAGTACTTC,CASSSGGARETQYF
TRBJ2-1,once,NA,TRBV14,TGTGCCAGCAGCCGACCGGGTCAACCGTTAATGGGTGAGCAGTTCTTC,CASSRPGQPLMGEQFF
TRBJ1-2,NA,NA,TRBV20-1,TGCAGTGCTAGTACTGCGTCCTATGGCTACACCTTC,CSASTASYGYTF
TRBJ2-5,NA,NA,TRBV9,TGTGCCAGCAGCCCCCGGGACTACCAAGAGACCCAGTACTTC,CASSPRDYQETQYF
TRBJ2-4,NA,NA,TRBV2,TGTGCCAGCAGCGGGGACATTCAGTACTTC,CASSGDIQYF
TRBJ2-2,few,NA,TRBV30,TGTGCCTGGAGCAAAACCCAGGGGCGCACCGGGGAGCTGTTTTTT,CAWSKTQGRTGELFF